Below are 18 T cell receptor beta chains sequenced from a single sample in a study of T cells in Graves' hyperthyroidism and ophthalmopathy. Researchers amplified the TCR beta CDR3 regions from RNA transcripts. First-round RT-PCR with HTBI primers amplified the TCR CDR3 region. TCRdb re-called the multiplex PCR reads through MiXCR, storing one row per CDR3 protein. The profile shows a few hundred thousand distinct CDR3 sequences, 15% to 17% of them singletons. Sequencing was performed on blood. Every receptor here comes from a woman in her thirties with Graves' hyperthyroidism.

The V and J genes are TRBV5-1 and TRBJ2-7, with no clear D. This CDR3 comprises 14 residues. Between the trimmed V and J ends, which lost 0 bases and 4 bases, there was a span of 11 bases. Germline V gives CDR1 SGHRS, CDR2 YFSETQ. The CDR3 region has the DNA TGCGCCAGCAGCTTGGCCAAGACGCGGTACGAGCAGTACTTC. It translates to CASSLAKTRYEQYF.

Ten or more counts support this clonotype. The CDR3 is CSARTWTGYGYTF. The CDR3 region has the DNA TGCAGTGCCAGGACGTGGACGGGCTATGGCTACACCTTC. V is TRBV20-1 and J is TRBJ1-2, with D unresolved. Germline V gives CDR1 DFQATT, CDR2 SNEGSKA (reference sequence). This CDR3 comprises 13 residues. Trimming cost V 6 bases and J 4 bases, with 15 bases left between them.

This clonotype was counted many times. The V gene is TRBV28, the J gene TRBJ2-1, with 13 positions matching TRBD2. This CDR3 has 14 residues. Germline-derived CDR1 and CDR2 are MDHEN and SYDVKM. The J segment lost 5 bases and the V segment lost 6 bases, leaving 1 base of the junction unmatched. Here the CDR3 reads CASSGLAGDNEQFF. The DNA of the CDR3 is TGTGCCAGCAGCGGACTAGCGGGGGACAATGAGCAGTTCTTC.

In this sample, this clonotype turned up a few times. This chain's CDR3 is CAISESRGTSISYEQYF. CDR3 DNA sequence: TGTGCCATCAGTGAGTCGAGGGGGACTAGTATATCCTACGAGCAGTACTTC. The chain is built from TRBV10-3 and TRBJ2-7, with 8 bases lining up with TRBD2. Germline loops: CDR1 ENHRY, CDR2 SYGVKD. CDR3 length: 17 amino acids. The ends lost 0 bases at V and 1 base at J; junction bases unmatched: 8.

This clonotype has at least ten counts. V and J are TRBV7-2 and TRBJ2-7; 12 bases map to TRBD2. After removal of 3 bases from V and 7 bases from J, the junction contained 7 bases not matched to a gene. The germline gives CDR1 SGHTA, CDR2 FQGNSA. The CDR3 is made up of 15 amino acids. As DNA, the CDR3 is TGTGCCAGCAGCTTCCTAGCGGGAGGGCCGAGTGAGCAGTACTTC. It is translated as CASSFLAGGPSEQYF.

The sample holds a few counts of this clonotype. The chain carries TRBV12-3 or TRBV12-4 and TRBJ2-5; weak D call: TRBD1 (6 bases). The CDR3 runs to 15 residues. V lost 3 bases and J 12 bases, leaving 23 bases between the germline ends. The CDR3 loop reads CASSLRSQPRDTKYF. The CDR3 DNA reads as TGTGCCAGCAGTTTGAGATCCCAGCCGAGGGACACCAAGTACTTC.

The chain couples TRBV4-1 to TRBJ2-3; TRBD2 might be the D (6 bases). Looked up from germline, CDR1 is MGHRA and CDR2 is YSYEKL. Trimming took 3 bases from V and 4 from J, leaving 23 bases between them. CDR3 length equals 18 residues. The CDR3 nucleotides read TGCGCCAGCAGCCAGCCGGGACTGCTTTCTTTTGTCGCAGATACGCAGTATTTT. It translates to CASSQPGLLSFVADTQYF.

There are many counts of this clonotype. V usage is TRBV6-1 and J usage is TRBJ1-1, with 10 bases fitting TRBD1. The J segment lost 6 bases and the V segment lost 5 bases, leaving 3 bases of the junction unmatched. Germline assignment: CDR1 MNHNS and CDR2 SASEGT. The CDR3 totals 13 residues. CDR3 in amino acids: CASSPGQGAEAFF. The CDR3 nucleotides are TGTGCCAGCAGTCCTGGACAGGGGGCTGAAGCTTTCTTT.

This clonotype was counted a few times. The chain recombines TRBV18 with TRBJ2-6; 7 bases agree with TRBD1. Germline-derived CDR1 and CDR2 are KGHSH and LQKENI. CDR3 length: 15 amino acids. V trimming: 3 bases; J trimming: 1 base; junction bases outside the gene matches: 0. This chain's CDR3 is CASSPGQSGANVLTF. The CDR3 coding sequence is TGTGCCAGCTCACCGGGACAGTCTGGGGCCAACGTCCTGACTTTC.

This clonotype appeared a few times. This chain uses TRBV20-1 with TRBJ1-3; the D is unclear. The ends were cut back, 6 bases at V and 0 bases at J, with 6 bases in the middle. CDR1 is DFQATT and CDR2 is SNEGSKA in the germline V gene (reference sequence). This CDR3 contains 12 residues. CDR3 in amino acids: CSAAASGNTIYF. Here the CDR3 DNA reads TGCAGTGCCGCAGCCTCTGGAAACACCATATATTTT.

V gene TRBV9 combines with J gene TRBJ1-4, with 9 bases identical to TRBD1. The germline V gene has CDR1 SGDLS and CDR2 YYNGEE. The CDR3 runs to 15 residues. With 0 bases clipped from V and 8 bases from J, the junction kept 5 bases outside the gene matches. The CDR3 region has the DNA TGTGCCAGCAGCGTAGGACAGGGGGTTACCGAAAAACTGTTTTTT. Its translation is CASSVGQGVTEKLFF. Drawing the rest from reference TRBV9 and TRBJ1-4, the complete variable domain is DSGVTQTPKHLITATGQRVTLRCSPRSGDLSVYWYQQSLDQGLQFLIQYYNGEERAKGNILERFSAQQFPDLHSELNLSSLELGDSALYFCASSVGQGVTEKLFFGSGTQLSVL.

The rearrangement uses TRBV30 and TRBJ2-3; D assignment may be TRBD1 or TRBD2 (5 bases each). Trimming left V 1 base short and J 4 bases short, with 9 bases between. The CDR3 is made up of 13 amino acids. The germline CDR1 and CDR2 sequences are GTSNPN and SVGIG (reference sequence). The DNA for the CDR3 is TGTGCCTGGAGTGGGGGGTTCCCAGATACGCAGTATTTT. It is translated as CAWSGGFPDTQYF. Variable domain in full (rest from reference TRBV30 and TRBJ2-3): SQTIHQWPATLVQPVGSPLSLECTVEGTSNPNLYWYRQAAGRGLQLLFYSVGIGQISSEVPQNLSASRPQDRQFILSSKKLLLSDSGFYLCAWSGGFPDTQYFGPGTRLTVL.

Ten or more counts support this clonotype. The chain employs TRBV13 and TRBJ2-1, with D tentatively TRBD1 (5 bases). Germline V gives CDR1 PRHDT, CDR2 FYEKMQ (reference sequence). The CDR3 runs to 15 residues. V lost 5 bases and J lost 7, with 18 bases in between. Here the CDR3 reads CASSQGPRVGNEQFF. CDR3 coding DNA: TGTGCCAGCAGCCAGGGCCCCCGGGTGGGGAATGAGCAGTTCTTC.

V and J are TRBV6-1 and TRBJ1-5; D might be TRBD1 (5 bases). Germline V gene lookup returns CDR1 MNHNS and CDR2 SASEGT. The CDR3 length is 15 residues. Deletions cut 7 bases from V and 7 bases from J, with 20 bases between. As DNA, the CDR3 is TGTGCCAGCAAAGGGGAGTGGGTCGAGATCCAGCCCCAGCATTTT. Translating it yields CASKGEWVEIQPQHF.

The V gene is TRBV15, the J gene TRBJ2-7, with 9 bases identical to TRBD1. This CDR3 has 14 residues. Germline loops: CDR1 LNHNV, CDR2 YYDKDF (reference sequence). V lost 0 bases to trimming and J lost 7 bases; unmatched junction nucleotides: 4. The CDR3 DNA follows: TGTGCCACCAGCAGAGAGGGGACAGGGCCTGAGCAGTACTTC. Protein product: CATSREGTGPEQYF.

This clonotype has a count of ten or more. V usage is TRBV28 and J usage is TRBJ2-7, with 13 nucleotides matching TRBD2. The germline CDR1 and CDR2 sequences are MDHEN and SYDVKM. The V segment lost 1 base and the J segment 7 bases; nucleotides outside the gene matches: 10. The CDR3 consists of 17 residues. The CDR3 DNA reads as TGTGCCAGCAGTTTATCTCCCCGACTAGCGGGAGGTGAAGAGCAGTACTTC. It codes for CASSLSPRLAGGEEQYF.

This sequence joins TRBV25-1 and TRBJ2-3; D gene uncertain. Germline V gene sequence: CDR1 MGHDK, CDR2 SYGVNS. V was clipped by 3 bases and J by 2 bases, with 9 bases between them. The CDR3 is made up of 14 amino acids. The CDR3 loop reads CASSDIRNTDTQYF. CDR3 nucleotides: TGTGCCAGCAGTGATATCAGAAACACAGATACGCAGTATTTT.

This chain uses TRBV4-2 with TRBJ2-2; 7 bases match TRBD2. V was pared by 0 bases and J by 0 bases, with 13 bases of the junction left unmatched. Germline V gene data show CDR1 as LGHNA and CDR2 as YNFKEQ. This CDR3 contains 20 residues. The CDR3 spells CASSQDGGGPVRSNTGELFF. In nucleotides, the CDR3 is TGTGCCAGCAGCCAAGACGGGGGAGGGCCGGTTCGCTCGAACACCGGGGAGCTGTTTTTT.